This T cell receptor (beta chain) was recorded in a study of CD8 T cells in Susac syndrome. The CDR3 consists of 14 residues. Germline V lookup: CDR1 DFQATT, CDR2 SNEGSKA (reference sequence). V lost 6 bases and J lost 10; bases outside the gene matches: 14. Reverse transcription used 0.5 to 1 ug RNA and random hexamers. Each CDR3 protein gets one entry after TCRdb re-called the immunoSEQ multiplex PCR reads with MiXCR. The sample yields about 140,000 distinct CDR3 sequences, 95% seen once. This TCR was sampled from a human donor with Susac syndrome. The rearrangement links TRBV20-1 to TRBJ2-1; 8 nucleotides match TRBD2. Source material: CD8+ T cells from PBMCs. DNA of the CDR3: TGCAGTGCGCCGGGACTAGGGATACTAGGCGAGCAGTTCTTC. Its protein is CSAPGLGILGEQFF.